This T cell receptor beta chain comes out of a study of shared clonotypes between healthy human individuals. Study-level findings and limits: Lower generation probabilities were found for non-shared clonotypes than for those shared by all four donors. It was expected that sequencing depth would affect clonotype sharing among donors. Sampling covered blood only; tissue repertoires likely differ.

Per germline, CDR1 SGHTA and CDR2 FQGNSA. The CDR3 spans 18 residues. After removal of 2 bases from V and 0 bases from J, the junction contained 12 bases not matched to a gene. The repertoire was sequenced with immunoSEQ multiplex PCR; TCRdb's copy has only in-frame clones and lacks some. The table shows about 1.1 million clones, with around 78% occurring only once. This clone was seen a single time. Its cognate antigen is unknown. Sequences were obtained from memory CD4+ T cells from PBMCs. Indicated subset: CD45RA-negative fraction. The origin of this receptor is a man younger than 30 in good health. Some clones in this sample may be carry-over from other donors' samples. V and J are TRBV7-2 and TRBJ2-7; 8 bases agree with TRBD2. Written as DNA, the CDR3 is TGTGCCAGCAGCTTATCCGCGGGAGGCTGGGATTTCTCCTACGAGCAGTACTTC. It encodes CASSLSAGGWDFSYEQYF.